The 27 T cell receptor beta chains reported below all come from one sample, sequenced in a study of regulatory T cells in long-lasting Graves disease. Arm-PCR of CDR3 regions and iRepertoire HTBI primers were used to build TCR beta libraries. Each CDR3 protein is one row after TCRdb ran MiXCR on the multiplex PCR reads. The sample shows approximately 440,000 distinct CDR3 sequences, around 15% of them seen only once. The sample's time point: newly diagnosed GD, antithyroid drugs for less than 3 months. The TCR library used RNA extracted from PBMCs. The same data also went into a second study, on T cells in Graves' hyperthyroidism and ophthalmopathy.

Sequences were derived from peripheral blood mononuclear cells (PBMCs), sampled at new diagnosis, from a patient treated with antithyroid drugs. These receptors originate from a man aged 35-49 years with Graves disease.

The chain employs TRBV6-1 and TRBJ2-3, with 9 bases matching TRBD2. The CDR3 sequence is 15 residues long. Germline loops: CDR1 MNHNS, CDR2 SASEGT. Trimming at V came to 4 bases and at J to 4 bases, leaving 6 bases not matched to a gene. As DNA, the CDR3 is TGTGCCAGCAGTGTCTTTAGCGGGGGCGCAGATACGCAGTATTTT. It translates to CASSVFSGGADTQYF.

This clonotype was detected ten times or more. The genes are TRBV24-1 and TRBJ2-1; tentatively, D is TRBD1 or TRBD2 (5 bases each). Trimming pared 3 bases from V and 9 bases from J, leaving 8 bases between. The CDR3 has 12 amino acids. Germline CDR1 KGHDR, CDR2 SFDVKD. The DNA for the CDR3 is TGTGCCACCAGTGATGGGGGTATTGAGCAGTTCTTC. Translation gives CATSDGGIEQFF.

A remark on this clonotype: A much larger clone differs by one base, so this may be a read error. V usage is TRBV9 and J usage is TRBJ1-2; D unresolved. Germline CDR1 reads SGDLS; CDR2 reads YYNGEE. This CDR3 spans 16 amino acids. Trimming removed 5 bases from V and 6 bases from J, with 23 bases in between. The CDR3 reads CASSFYLSRLGHGYTF. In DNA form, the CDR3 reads TGTGCCAGCAGTTTCTACTTATCCCGGCTCGGCCATGGCTACACCTTC.

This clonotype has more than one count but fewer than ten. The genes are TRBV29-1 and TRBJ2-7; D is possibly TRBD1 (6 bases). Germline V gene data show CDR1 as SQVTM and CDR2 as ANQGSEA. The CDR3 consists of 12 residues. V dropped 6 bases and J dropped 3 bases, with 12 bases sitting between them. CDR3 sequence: CSVEIQGYEQYF. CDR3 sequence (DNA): TGCAGCGTCGAAATACAGGGCTACGAGCAGTACTTC.

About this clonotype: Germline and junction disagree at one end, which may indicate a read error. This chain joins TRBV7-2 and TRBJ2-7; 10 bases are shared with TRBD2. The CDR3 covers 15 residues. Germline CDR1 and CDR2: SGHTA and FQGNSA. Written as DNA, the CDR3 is TGTGCCGGCAGCTTTAGGCTAGCGGGAGCGGGTGAGCAGTACTTC. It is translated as CAGSFRLAGAGEQYF. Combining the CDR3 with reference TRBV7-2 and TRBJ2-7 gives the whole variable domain GAGVSQSPSNKVTEKGKDVELRCDPISGHTALYWYRQSLGQGLEFLIYFQGNSAPDKSGLPSDRFSAERTGGSVSTLTIQRTQQEDSAVYLCAGSFRLAGAGEQYFGPGTRLTVT.

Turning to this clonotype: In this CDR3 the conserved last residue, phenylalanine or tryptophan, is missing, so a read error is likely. CDR3 nucleotide sequence: TGCGCCAGCAGCCCGCGAGCCTACGAGCAGTACTTA. This gives the protein CASSPRAYEQYL. The chain uses TRBV5-1 and TRBJ2-7; D is undetermined. Trimming removed 4 bases from V and 2 bases from J, with 7 bases in between. CDR1 is SGHRS, CDR2 YFSETQ, per germline. CDR3 length equals 12 residues.

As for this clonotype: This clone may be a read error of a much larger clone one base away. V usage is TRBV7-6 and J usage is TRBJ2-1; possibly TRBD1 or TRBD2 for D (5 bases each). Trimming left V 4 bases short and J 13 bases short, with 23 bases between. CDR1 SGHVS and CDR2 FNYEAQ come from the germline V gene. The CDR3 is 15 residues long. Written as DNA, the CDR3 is TGTGCCAGCAGCTCGTACGGGGCGAATGTACAGACCCAGTTCTTC. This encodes CASSSYGANVQTQFF.

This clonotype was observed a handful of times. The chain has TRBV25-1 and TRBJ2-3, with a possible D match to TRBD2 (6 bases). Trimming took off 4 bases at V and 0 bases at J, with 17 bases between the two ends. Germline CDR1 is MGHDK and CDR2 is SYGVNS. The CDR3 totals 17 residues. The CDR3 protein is CASSGTGPSASTDTQYF. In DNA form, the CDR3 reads TGTGCCAGCAGTGGAACGGGGCCTAGCGCCAGCACAGATACGCAGTATTTT.

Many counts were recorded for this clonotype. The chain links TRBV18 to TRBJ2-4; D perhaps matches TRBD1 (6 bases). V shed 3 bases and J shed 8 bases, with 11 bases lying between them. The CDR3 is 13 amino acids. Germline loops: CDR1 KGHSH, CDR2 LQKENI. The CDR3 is CASSPRRTDIQYF. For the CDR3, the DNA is TGTGCCAGCTCACCGCGGCGGACAGACATTCAGTACTTC.

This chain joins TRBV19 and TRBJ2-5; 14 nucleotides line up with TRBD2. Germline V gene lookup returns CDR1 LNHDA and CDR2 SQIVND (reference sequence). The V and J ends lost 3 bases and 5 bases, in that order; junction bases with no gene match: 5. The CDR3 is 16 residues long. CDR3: CASSIGTSGRVETQYF. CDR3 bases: TGTGCCAGTAGTATCGGGACTAGCGGGAGAGTGGAGACCCAGTACTTC.

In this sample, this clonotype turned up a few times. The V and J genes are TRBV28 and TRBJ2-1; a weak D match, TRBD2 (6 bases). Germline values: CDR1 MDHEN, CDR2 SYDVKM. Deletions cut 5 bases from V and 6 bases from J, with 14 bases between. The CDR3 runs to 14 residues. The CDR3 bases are TGTGCCAGCAGTCCCGGGACTCCACGCAATGAGCAGTTCTTC. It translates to CASSPGTPRNEQFF. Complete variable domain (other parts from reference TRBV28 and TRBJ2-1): DVKVTQSSRYLVKRTGEKVFLECVQDMDHENMFWYRQDPGLGLRLIYFSYDVKMKEKGDIPEGYSVSREKKERFSLILESASTNQTSMYLCASSPGTPRNEQFFGPGTRLTVL.

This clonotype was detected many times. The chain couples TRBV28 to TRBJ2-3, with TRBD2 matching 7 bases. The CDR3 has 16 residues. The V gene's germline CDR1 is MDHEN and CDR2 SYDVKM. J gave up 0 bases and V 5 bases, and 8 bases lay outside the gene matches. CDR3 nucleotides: TGTGCCAGCAGTGACCTTTCTAGCGGAAGCACAGATACGCAGTATTTT. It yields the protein CASSDLSSGSTDTQYF. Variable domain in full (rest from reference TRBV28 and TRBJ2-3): DVKVTQSSRYLVKRTGEKVFLECVQDMDHENMFWYRQDPGLGLRLIYFSYDVKMKEKGDIPEGYSVSREKKERFSLILESASTNQTSMYLCASSDLSSGSTDTQYFGPGTRLTVL.

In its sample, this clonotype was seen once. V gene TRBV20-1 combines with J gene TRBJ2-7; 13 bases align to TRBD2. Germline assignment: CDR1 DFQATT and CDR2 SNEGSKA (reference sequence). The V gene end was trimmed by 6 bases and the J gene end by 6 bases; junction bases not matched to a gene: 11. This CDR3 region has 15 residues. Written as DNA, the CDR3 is TGCAGTGCCCGGAAAGGACTAGCGGGAGATCCCGAGCAGTACTTC. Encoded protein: CSARKGLAGDPEQYF.

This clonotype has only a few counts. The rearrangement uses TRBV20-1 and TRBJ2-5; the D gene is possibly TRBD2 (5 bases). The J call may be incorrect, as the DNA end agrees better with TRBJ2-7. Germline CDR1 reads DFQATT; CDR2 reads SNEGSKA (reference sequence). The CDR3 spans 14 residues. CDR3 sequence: CSARIGLGSYEQYF. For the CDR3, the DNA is TGCAGTGCTAGAATTGGTCTGGGGAGCTACGAGCAGTACTTC.

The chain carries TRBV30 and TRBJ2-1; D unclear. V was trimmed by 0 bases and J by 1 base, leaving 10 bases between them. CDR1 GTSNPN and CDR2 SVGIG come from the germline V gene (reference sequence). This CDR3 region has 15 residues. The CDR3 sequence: CAWSVGRASYNEQFF. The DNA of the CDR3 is TGTGCCTGGAGTGTGGGTAGGGCGTCCTACAATGAGCAGTTCTTC.

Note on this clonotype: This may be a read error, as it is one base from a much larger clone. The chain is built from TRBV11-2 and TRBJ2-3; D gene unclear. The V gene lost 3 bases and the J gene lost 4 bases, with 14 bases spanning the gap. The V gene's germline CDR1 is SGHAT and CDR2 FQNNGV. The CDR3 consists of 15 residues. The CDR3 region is CASSFCRSESDTQYF. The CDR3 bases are TGTGCCAGCAGCTTTTGCAGAAGCGAATCAGATACGCAGTATTTT.

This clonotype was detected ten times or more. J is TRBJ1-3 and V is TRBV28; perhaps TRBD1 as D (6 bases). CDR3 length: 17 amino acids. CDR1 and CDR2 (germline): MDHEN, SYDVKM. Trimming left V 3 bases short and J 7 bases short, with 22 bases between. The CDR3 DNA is TGTGCCAGCAGTTTTATGGACCCAGGGGCCGCGACGAACACCATATATTTT. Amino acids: CASSFMDPGAATNTIYF.

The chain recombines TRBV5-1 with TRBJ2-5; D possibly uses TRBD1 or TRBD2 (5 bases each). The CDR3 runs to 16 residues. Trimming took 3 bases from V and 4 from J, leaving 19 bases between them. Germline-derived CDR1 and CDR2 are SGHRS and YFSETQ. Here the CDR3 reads CASSSSPGPLGETQYF. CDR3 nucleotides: TGCGCCAGCAGCTCCTCCCCGGGGCCCCTCGGAGAGACCCAGTACTTC.

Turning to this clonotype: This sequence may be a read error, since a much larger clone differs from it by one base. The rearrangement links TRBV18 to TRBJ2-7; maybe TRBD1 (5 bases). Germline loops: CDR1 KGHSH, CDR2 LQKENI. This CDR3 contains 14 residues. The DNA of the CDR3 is TGTGCCAGCCCACCCGGCAGGGCTGCCTACGAGCAGTACTTC. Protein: CASPPGRAAYEQYF.

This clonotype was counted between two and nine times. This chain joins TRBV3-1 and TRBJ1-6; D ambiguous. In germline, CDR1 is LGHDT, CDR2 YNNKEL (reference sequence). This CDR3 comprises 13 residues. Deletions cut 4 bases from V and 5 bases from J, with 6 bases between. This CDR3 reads CASSPSHNSPLHF. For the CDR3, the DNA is TGTGCCAGCAGCCCATCCCATAATTCACCCCTCCACTTT.

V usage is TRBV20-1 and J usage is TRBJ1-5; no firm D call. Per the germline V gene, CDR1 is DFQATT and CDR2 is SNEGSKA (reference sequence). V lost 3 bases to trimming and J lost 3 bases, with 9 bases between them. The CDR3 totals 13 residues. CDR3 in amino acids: CSASTLNNQPQHF. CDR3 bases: TGCAGTGCTAGTACCCTTAACAATCAGCCCCAGCATTTT.

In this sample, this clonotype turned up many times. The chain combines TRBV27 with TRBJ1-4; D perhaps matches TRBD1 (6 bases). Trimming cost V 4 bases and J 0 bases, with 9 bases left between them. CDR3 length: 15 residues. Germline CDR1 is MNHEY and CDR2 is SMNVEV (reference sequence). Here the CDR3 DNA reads TGTGCCAGCAGTTCAGGGGTCTCAACTAATGAAAAACTGTTTTTT. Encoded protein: CASSSGVSTNEKLFF. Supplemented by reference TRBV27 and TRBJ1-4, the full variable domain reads EAQVTQNPRYLITVTGKKLTVTCSQNMNHEYMSWYRQDPGLGLRQIYYSMNVEVTDKGDVPEGYKVSRKEKRNFPLILESPSPNQTSLYFCASSSGVSTNEKLFFGSGTQLSVL.

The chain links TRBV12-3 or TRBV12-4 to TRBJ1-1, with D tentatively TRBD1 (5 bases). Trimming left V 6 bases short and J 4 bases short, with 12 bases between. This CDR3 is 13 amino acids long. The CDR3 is CASRARVTTEAFF. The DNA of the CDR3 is TGTGCCAGCAGGGCCAGGGTTACCACTGAAGCTTTCTTT.

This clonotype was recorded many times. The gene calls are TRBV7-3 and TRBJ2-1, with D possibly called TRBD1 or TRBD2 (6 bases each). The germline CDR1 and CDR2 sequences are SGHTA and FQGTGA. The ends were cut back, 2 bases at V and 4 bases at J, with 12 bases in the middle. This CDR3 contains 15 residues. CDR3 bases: TGTGCCAGCAGCTTACTAGGGGGGTTTTACAATGAGCAGTTCTTC. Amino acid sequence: CASSLLGGFYNEQFF.

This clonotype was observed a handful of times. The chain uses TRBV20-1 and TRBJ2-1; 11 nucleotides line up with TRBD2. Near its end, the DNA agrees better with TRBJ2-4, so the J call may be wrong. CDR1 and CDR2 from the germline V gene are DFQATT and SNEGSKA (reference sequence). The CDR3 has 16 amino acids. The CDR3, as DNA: TGCAGTGCCCTCTGCGGGACTAGCGGACGGGGGGACATTCAGTACTTC. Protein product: CSALCGTSGRGDIQYF.

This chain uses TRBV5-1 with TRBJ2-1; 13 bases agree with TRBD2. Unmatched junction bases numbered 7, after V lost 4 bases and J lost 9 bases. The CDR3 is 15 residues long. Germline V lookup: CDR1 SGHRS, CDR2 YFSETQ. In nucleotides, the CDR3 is TGCGCCAGCAGCGGGGGGACTAGCGGGATAAGTGAGCAGTTCTTC. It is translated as CASSGGTSGISEQFF.

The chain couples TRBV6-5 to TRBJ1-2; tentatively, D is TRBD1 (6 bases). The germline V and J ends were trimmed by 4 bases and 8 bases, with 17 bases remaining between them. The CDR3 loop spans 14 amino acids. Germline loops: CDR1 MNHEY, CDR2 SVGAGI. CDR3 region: CASSSRGRGLGYTF. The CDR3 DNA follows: TGTGCCAGCAGTTCACGGGGCAGGGGTCTCGGCTACACCTTC.